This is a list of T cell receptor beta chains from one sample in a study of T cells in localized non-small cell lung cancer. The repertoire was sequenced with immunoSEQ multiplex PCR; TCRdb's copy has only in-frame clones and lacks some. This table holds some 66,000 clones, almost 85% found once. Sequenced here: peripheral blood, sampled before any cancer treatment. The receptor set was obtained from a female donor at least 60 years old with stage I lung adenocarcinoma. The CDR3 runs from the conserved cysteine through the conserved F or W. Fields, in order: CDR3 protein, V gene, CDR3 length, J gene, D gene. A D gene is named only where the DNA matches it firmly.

CDR3 protein: CASSTIYLSQGRGEKLFF
V gene: TRBV19
CDR3 length: 18
J gene: TRBJ1-4
D gene: -

CDR3 protein: CASSPPISSGAPPYF
V gene: TRBV18
CDR3 length: 15
J gene: TRBJ2-4
D gene: -

CDR3 protein: CASSSRGPYNSPLHF
V gene: TRBV6-5
CDR3 length: 15
J gene: TRBJ1-6
D gene: TRBD1

CDR3 protein: CASSLVQQYEQYF
V gene: TRBV7-8
CDR3 length: 13
J gene: TRBJ2-7
D gene: -

CDR3 protein: CASSTRVEAFF
V gene: TRBV2
CDR3 length: 11
J gene: TRBJ1-1
D gene: -

CDR3 protein: CASSSSGGAPDTQYF
V gene: TRBV6-4
CDR3 length: 15
J gene: TRBJ2-3
D gene: TRBD2

CDR3 protein: CAWNLEYEQFF
V gene: TRBV30
CDR3 length: 11
J gene: TRBJ2-1
D gene: -

CDR3 protein: CASSLEGLQPQHF
V gene: TRBV6-1
CDR3 length: 13
J gene: TRBJ1-5
D gene: -

CDR3 protein: CASSDPGTDTQYF
V gene: TRBV10-2
CDR3 length: 13
J gene: TRBJ2-3
D gene: -

CDR3 protein: CASSHDRYYGYTF
V gene: TRBV6-1
CDR3 length: 13
J gene: TRBJ1-2
D gene: -

CDR3 protein: CAITPGFSSTDTQYF
V gene: TRBV5-8
CDR3 length: 15
J gene: TRBJ2-3
D gene: -

CDR3 protein: CASSPSTGRNTEAFF
V gene: TRBV6-6
CDR3 length: 15
J gene: TRBJ1-1
D gene: TRBD1

CDR3 protein: CASSTGTRETQYF
V gene: TRBV18
CDR3 length: 13
J gene: TRBJ2-5
D gene: -

CDR3 protein: CASSSQGQGMNEQFF
V gene: TRBV7-3
CDR3 length: 15
J gene: TRBJ2-1
D gene: TRBD1

CDR3 protein: CAISTTGGYGYTF
V gene: TRBV10-3
CDR3 length: 13
J gene: TRBJ1-2
D gene: TRBD1

CDR3 protein: CASSPTRGMNTEAFF
V gene: TRBV13
CDR3 length: 15
J gene: TRBJ1-1
D gene: -

CDR3 protein: CASSIGQGTYEQYF
V gene: TRBV19
CDR3 length: 14
J gene: TRBJ2-7
D gene: -

CDR3 protein: CASSQITGGNYNEQFF
V gene: TRBV7-9
CDR3 length: 16
J gene: TRBJ2-1
D gene: TRBD1

CDR3 protein: CASSLSGTTGNTIYF
V gene: TRBV5-4
CDR3 length: 15
J gene: TRBJ1-3
D gene: -

CDR3 protein: CASSFYTKNTEAFF
V gene: TRBV5-4
CDR3 length: 14
J gene: TRBJ1-1
D gene: -

CDR3 protein: CASSQSRQGVENQPQHF
V gene: TRBV23-1
CDR3 length: 17
J gene: TRBJ1-5
D gene: TRBD1

CDR3 protein: CASSLEAPGTQYF
V gene: TRBV5-1
CDR3 length: 13
J gene: TRBJ2-5
D gene: -

CDR3 protein: CASSLGGVYNEQFF
V gene: TRBV5-1
CDR3 length: 14
J gene: TRBJ2-1
D gene: -

CDR3 protein: CASNPGGTDEQYF
V gene: TRBV5-4
CDR3 length: 13
J gene: TRBJ2-7
D gene: TRBD2

CDR3 protein: CASSERQLEKLFF
V gene: TRBV2
CDR3 length: 13
J gene: TRBJ1-4
D gene: -

CDR3 protein: CASSQGDRVTEAFF
V gene: TRBV4-1
CDR3 length: 14
J gene: TRBJ1-1
D gene: TRBD1

CDR3 protein: CASSIAQTTGELFF
V gene: TRBV19
CDR3 length: 14
J gene: TRBJ2-2
D gene: -

CDR3 protein: CASSLGLGGQETQYF
V gene: TRBV5-1
CDR3 length: 15
J gene: TRBJ2-5
D gene: -

CDR3 protein: CASSLVAGGYNEQFF
V gene: TRBV5-6
CDR3 length: 15
J gene: TRBJ2-1
D gene: TRBD2

CDR3 protein: CASSLDGNQPQHF
V gene: TRBV5-4
CDR3 length: 13
J gene: TRBJ1-5
D gene: -

CDR3 protein: CASSPGRGVGFYEQYF
V gene: TRBV11-1
CDR3 length: 16
J gene: TRBJ2-7
D gene: -

CDR3 protein: CASSPSTEQYF
V gene: TRBV19
CDR3 length: 11
J gene: TRBJ2-7
D gene: -

CDR3 protein: CASSPGTLSDQQYF
V gene: TRBV5-1
CDR3 length: 14
J gene: TRBJ2-7
D gene: -

CDR3 protein: CASSIPGNQPQHF
V gene: TRBV19
CDR3 length: 13
J gene: TRBJ1-5
D gene: -

CDR3 protein: CASSIGTAAETQYF
V gene: TRBV5-1
CDR3 length: 14
J gene: TRBJ2-5
D gene: TRBD1

CDR3 protein: CASSLAGVATEAFF
V gene: TRBV5-4
CDR3 length: 14
J gene: TRBJ1-1
D gene: -

CDR3 protein: CASIGSSGRAFGGETQYF
V gene: TRBV2
CDR3 length: 18
J gene: TRBJ2-5
D gene: TRBD2

CDR3 protein: CASSNPGQGKIF
V gene: TRBV6-6
CDR3 length: 12
J gene: TRBJ1-2
D gene: TRBD1

CDR3 protein: CASTPHAGKGIYEQYF
V gene: TRBV6-6
CDR3 length: 16
J gene: TRBJ2-7
D gene: -

CDR3 protein: CTSSQVPGHHTGELFF
V gene: TRBV1
CDR3 length: 16
J gene: TRBJ2-2
D gene: -

CDR3 protein: CASSSLSSGAGNTIYF
V gene: TRBV19
CDR3 length: 16
J gene: TRBJ1-3
D gene: -

CDR3 protein: CASSASPGQSGQQYF
V gene: TRBV9
CDR3 length: 15
J gene: TRBJ2-7
D gene: TRBD1

CDR3 protein: CATSRGDRGGSPLHF
V gene: TRBV15
CDR3 length: 15
J gene: TRBJ1-6
D gene: TRBD1

CDR3 protein: CASSFRATVSYEQFF
V gene: TRBV27
CDR3 length: 15
J gene: TRBJ2-1
D gene: -

CDR3 protein: CASSQGLAGIRYEQYF
V gene: TRBV11-2
CDR3 length: 16
J gene: TRBJ2-7
D gene: TRBD2

CDR3 protein: CASSPRGRGNEQFF
V gene: TRBV7-7
CDR3 length: 14
J gene: TRBJ2-1
D gene: -

CDR3 protein: CASSLGRGRDNEQFF
V gene: TRBV5-4
CDR3 length: 15
J gene: TRBJ2-1
D gene: TRBD1

CDR3 protein: CASSLDGGTKNIQYF
V gene: TRBV5-1
CDR3 length: 15
J gene: TRBJ2-4
D gene: -

CDR3 protein: CASSIGLTSGSAYEQYF
V gene: TRBV19
CDR3 length: 17
J gene: TRBJ2-7
D gene: TRBD2